The 31 T cell receptor beta chains below come from one sample, sequenced in a study of identical twins. In TCRdb, the 5' RACE reads were re-called with MiXCR into one record per CDR3 protein. The sample lists 550,000 to 800,000 distinct CDR3 sequences; roughly 6.6% were seen once. This sample was also put to use in a study of yellow fever vaccine responses in identical twins.

Material: PBMCs. The receptor source for this set is a woman between 18 and 29 years old in good health.

V is TRBV28 and J is TRBJ2-3; D unresolved. V shed 5 bases and J shed 1 base, with 13 bases lying between them. CDR3 length equals 15 residues. The germline gives CDR1 MDHEN, CDR2 SYDVKM. In DNA form, the CDR3 reads TGTGCCAGCAGTGACGGATCCACTCGCACAGATACGCAGTATTTT. Translating gives CASSDGSTRTDTQYF.

Concerning this clonotype itself: A much larger clone lies one base from this, so it may be a read error. This chain uses TRBV12-3 or TRBV12-4 with TRBJ2-1, with D perhaps matching TRBD1 (5 bases). This CDR3 has 13 residues. CDR3 DNA: TGTGCCAGCAGAGGCAGGGAATTCAATGAGCAGATCTTC. This codes for CASRGREFNEQIF.

This clonotype was recorded many times. The chain uses TRBV10-3 and TRBJ1-2; 9 positions agree with TRBD1. This CDR3 has 16 amino acids. V trimming: 3 bases; J trimming: 4 bases; junction bases outside the gene matches: 9. Germline CDR1 reads ENHRY; CDR2 reads SYGVKD. CDR3 DNA sequence: TGTGCCATCAGTGACGGAGCACAGGGGGCAGGCTATGGCTACACCTTC. It translates to CAISDGAQGAGYGYTF.

The sample holds many counts of this clonotype. The rearrangement joins TRBV3-1 to TRBJ2-5; no firm D call. CDR3 size: 14 residues. Germline V gene data show CDR1 as LGHDT and CDR2 as YNNKEL (reference sequence). Trimming shortened V by 2 bases and J by 2 bases, and 9 bases separated the two germline ends. CDR3 in DNA: TGTGCCAGCAGCCAAAAGGACGGACAAGAGACCCAGTACTTC. Its protein is CASSQKDGQETQYF.

The table lists this clonotype with many counts. The rearrangement joins TRBV5-1 to TRBJ2-3; a weak D match, TRBD1 (5 bases). The CDR3 covers 15 residues. The V gene's germline CDR1 is SGHRS and CDR2 YFSETQ. Deletions cut 3 bases from V and 2 bases from J, with 13 bases between. For the CDR3, the DNA is TGCGCCAGCAGCTCCGGCAGGGTATCCACAGATACGCAGTATTTT. As protein: CASSSGRVSTDTQYF. The full variable domain, its missing parts supplied by reference TRBV5-1 and TRBJ2-3, is KAGVTQTPRYLIKTRGQQVTLSCSPISGHRSVSWYQQTPGQGLQFLFEYFSETQRNKGNFPGRFSGRQFSNSRSEMNVSTLELGDSALYLCASSSGRVSTDTQYFGPGTRLTVL.

The chain couples TRBV28 to TRBJ2-7, with D maybe TRBD2 (6 bases). The CDR3 totals 15 residues. Germline loops: CDR1 MDHEN, CDR2 SYDVKM. V was shortened by 5 bases and J by 0 bases, with 14 bases between the two germline ends. The CDR3: CASSGDKAGSYEQYF. The CDR3 DNA is TGTGCCAGCAGTGGAGACAAAGCGGGCTCCTACGAGCAGTACTTC.

This clonotype was picked up a small number of times. The V call is TRBV15, the J call TRBJ1-2; TRBD1 matches 7 bases. The CDR3 sequence is 14 residues long. Losses at the gene ends were 8 bases for V and 4 bases for J; bases not matched to a gene: 10. Germline V gives CDR1 LNHNV, CDR2 YYDKDF (reference sequence). In nucleotides, the CDR3 is TGTGCCACCCAGCAGACAGGGTACCCCTATGGCTACACCTTC. This gives the protein CATQQTGYPYGYTF.

In this sample, this clonotype turned up a few times. V usage is TRBV7-9 and J usage is TRBJ2-7; TRBD2 matches at 7 bases. CDR1 and CDR2 (germline): SEHNR, FQNEAQ (reference sequence). V lost 1 base, J lost 0 bases, and 6 bases stayed unmatched. This CDR3 is 16 amino acids long. The CDR3 sequence is CASSLGSAGDSYEQYF. In DNA form, the CDR3 reads TGTGCCAGCAGCTTAGGTTCCGCGGGAGACTCCTACGAGCAGTACTTC.

At least ten counts were recorded for this clonotype. At one end the junction does not follow the germline gene, possibly because of a read error. The chain is built from TRBV5-1 and TRBJ2-3; D possibly corresponds to TRBD2 (6 bases). Germline CDR1 and CDR2: SGHRS and YFSETQ. The CDR3 contains 15 residues. The CDR3 protein is CASSLVGGSTDTQYF. The CDR3 bases are TGTGCCAGCAGTTTAGTGGGAGGCAGCACAGATACGCAGTATTTT. Together with reference TRBV5-1 and TRBJ2-3, the CDR3 gives the full variable domain: KAGVTQTPRYLIKTRGQQVTLSCSPISGHRSVSWYQQTPGQGLQFLFEYFSETQRNKGNFPGRFSGRQFSNSRSEMNVSTLELGDSALYLCASSLVGGSTDTQYFGPGTRLTVL.

This clonotype was seen at least ten times. The V and J genes are TRBV28 and TRBJ2-2; D not resolved. CDR1 and CDR2 from the germline V gene are MDHEN and SYDVKM. The CDR3 is 16 residues long. The V gene lost 6 bases and the J gene lost 8 bases, with 22 bases spanning the gap. CDR3: CASSNNKGIRIGELFF. DNA of the CDR3: TGTGCCAGCAGCAACAACAAAGGGATTCGGATTGGGGAGCTGTTTTTT.

This clonotype has more than one count but fewer than ten. The chain combines TRBV7-6 with TRBJ2-3, with D tentatively TRBD1 (5 bases). In germline, CDR1 is SGHVS, CDR2 FNYEAQ. The CDR3 has 14 amino acids. The V end lost 1 base, the J end lost 5 bases, and 10 bases lay between the germline ends. The CDR3, as DNA: TGTGCCAGCAGCTTAGTCGTTAGGGGAGATACGCAGTATTTT. Translating gives CASSLVVRGDTQYF.

In its sample, this clonotype was seen a few times. J is TRBJ2-7 and V is TRBV3-1; the D gene is possibly TRBD1 (5 bases). Trimming removed 0 bases from V and 5 bases from J, with 14 bases in between. Germline values: CDR1 LGHDT, CDR2 YNNKEL (reference sequence). There are 15 residues in the CDR3. CDR3 sequence (DNA): TGTGCCAGCAGCCAAGACAGGGCTGGACCCCACGAGCAGTACGTC. Amino acid sequence: CASSQDRAGPHEQYV.

The CDR3 loop reads CASSSNSGGAFNEQFF. CDR3 bases: TGCGCCAGCAGCTCTAATAGCGGGGGGGCCTTCAATGAGCAGTTCTTC. The genes are TRBV5-1 and TRBJ2-1; 11 positions match TRBD2. Germline CDR1 SGHRS, CDR2 YFSETQ. CDR3 length: 16 residues. J lost 6 bases, V lost 3 bases, and 8 bases had no gene match.

This clonotype was counted ten times or more. The V gene is TRBV5-1, the J gene TRBJ1-1, with D perhaps TRBD1 (5 bases). Per germline, CDR1 SGHRS and CDR2 YFSETQ. The CDR3 extends over 15 amino acids. V shed 0 bases and J shed 2 bases, with 11 bases lying between them. For the CDR3, the DNA is TGCGCCAGCAGCTTGGCTGGGGCAAGCAACACTGAAGCTTTCTTT. This codes for CASSLAGASNTEAFF. Filled out from reference TRBV5-1 and TRBJ1-1, the complete variable domain reads KAGVTQTPRYLIKTRGQQVTLSCSPISGHRSVSWYQQTPGQGLQFLFEYFSETQRNKGNFPGRFSGRQFSNSRSEMNVSTLELGDSALYLCASSLAGASNTEAFFGQGTRLTVV.

The chain has TRBV25-1 and TRBJ1-2; 10 bases align to TRBD1. Germline V gene sequence: CDR1 MGHDK, CDR2 SYGVNS. The V gene end was trimmed by 6 bases and the J gene end by 2 bases; junction bases not matched to a gene: 6. This CDR3 has 15 amino acids. The CDR3 bases are TGTGCCAGCAGGGGGCCGGGACAGGGGAACTATGGCTACACCTTC. As protein: CASRGPGQGNYGYTF.

This clonotype was observed at least ten times. The chain carries TRBV27 and TRBJ2-3, with D possibly matching TRBD2 (5 bases). Germline V gene sequence: CDR1 MNHEY, CDR2 SMNVEV (reference sequence). The V end was cut by 7 bases, the J end by 4 bases, with 12 bases between. The CDR3 consists of 13 residues. The CDR3 is CASTEGSSDTQYF. In DNA, the CDR3 is TGTGCCAGCACCGAAGGGAGTTCAGATACGCAGTATTTT.

The chain employs TRBV5-1 and TRBJ1-4; no clear D. The V and J ends lost 5 bases and 8 bases respectively, with 19 bases between them. There are 15 residues in the CDR3. From germline, CDR1 is SGHRS and CDR2 YFSETQ. For the CDR3, the DNA is TGCGCCAGCAGTCATGACCCTCCGGTTAGGGAAAAACTGTTTTTT. Its protein is CASSHDPPVREKLFF. Using reference TRBV5-1 and TRBJ1-4 for the parts outside the CDR3, the full variable domain is KAGVTQTPRYLIKTRGQQVTLSCSPISGHRSVSWYQQTPGQGLQFLFEYFSETQRNKGNFPGRFSGRQFSNSRSEMNVSTLELGDSALYLCASSHDPPVREKLFFGSGTQLSVL.

The rearrangement links TRBV4-1 to TRBJ2-7; D may be TRBD1 or TRBD2 (6 bases each). The CDR3 sequence is 14 residues long. Germline-derived CDR1 and CDR2 are MGHRA and YSYEKL. V was pared by 1 base and J by 3 bases, with 10 bases between. The CDR3 spells CASSQVGGFYEQYF. The CDR3 DNA sequence: TGCGCCAGCAGCCAAGTAGGGGGGTTCTACGAGCAGTACTTC.

This clonotype came up a few times. The chain links TRBV25-1 to TRBJ1-1, with no clear D. The germline CDR1 and CDR2 sequences are MGHDK and SYGVNS. Trimming removed 3 bases at V and 1 base at J, with 6 bases between. The CDR3 consists of 13 residues. CDR3 nucleotide sequence: TGTGCCAGCAGTGACTACTCGAACACTGAAGCTTTCTTT. Amino acids: CASSDYSNTEAFF.

The genes are TRBV27 and TRBJ1-2, with 7 bases fitting TRBD1. Germline V gene lookup returns CDR1 MNHEY and CDR2 SMNVEV (reference sequence). With V trimmed by 0 bases and J by 2 bases, 9 bases remained unmatched. The CDR3 is 17 amino acids. CDR3 bases: TGTGCCAGCAGTTTATCGATACAGGGGCTATGGAACTATGGCTACACCTTC. Translated, it gives CASSLSIQGLWNYGYTF.

V gene TRBV19 combines with J gene TRBJ2-3; TRBD2 might be the D (7 bases). Germline V CDR1 and CDR2: LNHDA, SQIVND (reference sequence). The V gene lost 10 bases and the J gene lost 6 bases, with 17 bases spanning the gap. CDR3 length equals 13 residues. CDR3 DNA sequence: TGTGCCATCTCGGGGGGCATCGGGGATACGCAGTATTTT. This translates into CAISGGIGDTQYF.

The sample holds many counts of this clonotype. The rearrangement joins TRBV11-2 to TRBJ2-1, with a weak D call TRBD2 (5 bases). The germline V gene encodes CDR1 SGHAT and CDR2 FQNNGV. V was cut by 1 base and J by 2 bases, with 12 bases left in between. CDR3 size: 16 residues. The CDR3: CASSLGIEGTYNEQFF. The CDR3 DNA is TGTGCCAGCAGCTTAGGCATAGAGGGTACCTACAATGAGCAGTTCTTC. The full variable domain, its missing parts supplied by reference TRBV11-2 and TRBJ2-1, is EAGVAQSPRYKIIEKRQSVAFWCNPISGHATLYWYQQILGQGPKLLIQFQNNGVVDDSQLPKDRFSAERLKGVDSTLKIQPAKLEDSAVYLCASSLGIEGTYNEQFFGPGTRLTVL.

The table lists this clonotype with a few counts. The V and J genes are TRBV14 and TRBJ1-2; D uncertain. From germline, CDR1 is SGHDN and CDR2 FVKESK. CDR3 length: 15 residues. The V and J ends lost 5 bases and 2 bases respectively, with 15 bases between them. The CDR3 DNA sequence: TGTGCCAGCAGCTCCTCTGTCCGGCCCAACTATGGCTACACCTTC. Amino acids: CASSSSVRPNYGYTF.

This clonotype was picked up a small number of times. This sequence joins TRBV2 and TRBJ2-3; either TRBD1 or TRBD2 may supply D (6 bases each). Germline CDR1 and CDR2: SNHLY and FYNNEI. The CDR3 has 15 residues. V lost 4 bases, J lost 4 bases, and 15 bases lay in between. The CDR3 loop is CASSAGDISADTQYF. The CDR3 DNA reads TGTGCCAGCAGTGCGGGGGACATTTCTGCAGATACGCAGTATTTT.

The CDR3 DNA reads TGTGCCAGCAGTAAACCAACTAGGCGCGAGCAGTACTTC. It is translated as CASSKPTRREQYF. V gene TRBV25-1 combines with J gene TRBJ2-7; a weak D match, TRBD2 (5 bases). V shed 5 bases and J shed 6 bases, with 14 bases lying between them. The CDR3 runs 13 residues. The germline V gene has CDR1 MGHDK and CDR2 SYGVNS.

This clonotype was recorded a few times. V and J are TRBV3-1 and TRBJ2-1, with a possible D match to TRBD2 (5 bases). Germline-derived CDR1 and CDR2 are LGHDT and YNNKEL (reference sequence). Trimming cost V 4 bases and J 3 bases, with 13 bases left between them. CDR3 length: 15 residues. The CDR3: CASSPSFEHYNEQFF. CDR3 in DNA: TGTGCCAGCAGCCCTAGCTTTGAGCACTACAATGAGCAGTTCTTC.

This clonotype was seen at least ten times. This sequence joins TRBV10-3 and TRBJ2-2, with D possibly called TRBD1 or TRBD2 (5 bases each). Germline CDR1 is ENHRY and CDR2 is SYGVKD. V shed 2 bases and J shed 5 bases, with 12 bases lying between them. This CDR3 has 15 residues. The DNA of the CDR3 is TGTGCCATCAGTGAGGGTGGAGAGGGGACCGGGGAGCTGTTTTTT. Amino acid sequence: CAISEGGEGTGELFF.

The rearrangement links TRBV27 to TRBJ2-6; the D is unclear. CDR1 and CDR2 from the germline V gene are MNHEY and SMNVEV (reference sequence). V shed 1 base and J shed 4 bases, with 8 bases lying between them. The CDR3 totals 15 residues. The CDR3 sequence: CASSLYGSGANVLTF. The CDR3 DNA follows: TGTGCCAGCAGTTTATATGGGTCCGGGGCCAACGTCCTGACTTTC.

The V gene is TRBV28, the J gene TRBJ2-2; 8 bases line up with TRBD1. V shed 7 bases and J 0 bases; nucleotides not matched to a gene: 22. Germline CDR1 reads MDHEN; CDR2 reads SYDVKM. The CDR3 is 21 amino acids. The CDR3 region has the DNA TGTGCCAGCACCATCTCCGTCCGGACAGGGCCTTCAAACGCGAACACCGGGGAGCTGTTTTTT. It is translated as CASTISVRTGPSNANTGELFF. The complete variable domain, with remaining parts taken from reference TRBV28 and TRBJ2-2, reads DVKVTQSSRYLVKRTGEKVFLECVQDMDHENMFWYRQDPGLGLRLIYFSYDVKMKEKGDIPEGYSVSREKKERFSLILESASTNQTSMYLCASTISVRTGPSNANTGELFFGEGSRLTVL.

The chain links TRBV29-1 to TRBJ1-1; maybe TRBD1 (5 bases). Germline V gene lookup returns CDR1 SQVTM and CDR2 ANQGSEA. The CDR3 contains 12 residues. V lost 7 bases and J lost 1, with 10 bases in between. The CDR3 here is CSAVDRNTEAFF. CDR3 DNA: TGCAGCGCTGTTGACAGGAACACTGAAGCTTTCTTT.

CDR3 in amino acids: CSVEGTGGNTGELFF. The CDR3, as DNA: TGCAGCGTTGAGGGGACTGGGGGAAACACCGGGGAGCTGTTTTTT. The rearrangement joins TRBV29-1 to TRBJ2-2; perhaps TRBD2 as D (6 bases). The germline CDR1 and CDR2 sequences are SQVTM and ANQGSEA. The V end was cut by 3 bases, the J end by 2 bases, with 13 bases between. CDR3 length equals 15 residues.